The source of this T cell receptor beta chain is a study of T cells in Graves' hyperthyroidism and ophthalmopathy. Study findings and constraints: The model foresaw ophthalmopathy a median 6.5 months prior to onset. Most clonotypes that expanded in the thyroid above 0.001 also showed up in blood.

From approximately 9.3 ml of fresh peripheral blood, PBMCs were isolated. Turning to this clonotype: No antigen is known for it.

RNA transcripts provided the source from which TCR beta CDR3 regions were amplified. HTBI primers were the set used in a first-round RT-PCR of the TCR CDR3. TCRdb reprocessed the multiplex PCR reads via MiXCR and lists one record per CDR3 protein. Among about 37,000 distinct CDR3 sequences listed, roughly half were seen once. V was trimmed by 5 bases and J by 2 bases, leaving 16 bases between them. In germline, CDR1 is LNHDA, CDR2 SQIVND (reference sequence). The CDR3 consists of 16 residues. Sequences were obtained from blood. This clonotype was obtained from a man aged 35 to 55 with Graves' ophthalmopathy. V gene TRBV19 combines with J gene TRBJ1-5; D possibly corresponds to TRBD1 (5 bases). In DNA form, the CDR3 reads TGTGCCAGTAGTCTCTCCAGCGGGGGGGGCAATCAGCCCCAGCATTTT. As protein: CASSLSSGGGNQPQHF.